These 18 T cell receptor beta chains share one sample of origin, sequenced in a study of regulatory T cells in long-lasting Graves disease. As to time point: newly diagnosed GD, antithyroid drugs for less than 3 months. With RNA extracted from PBMCs as input, the TCR library was made. Construction of TCR beta libraries relied on iRepertoire HTBI primers and on Arm-PCR targeting CDR3 regions. TCRdb passed the multiplex PCR reads through MiXCR, listing each CDR3 protein once. This table has about 370,000 distinct CDR3 sequences, less than 20% appearing once. The sequenced sample was peripheral blood mononuclear cells (PBMCs), obtained at new diagnosis, from a patient treated with antithyroid drugs. Receptors were obtained from a female donor with Graves disease.

A few counts support this clonotype. It may be a read error: a sequence one base away is much more abundant. The gene calls are TRBV3-1 and TRBJ1-1, with no clear D. Deletions cut 4 bases from V and 0 bases from J, with 9 bases between. The CDR3 consists of 14 residues. Germline loops: CDR1 LGHDT, CDR2 YNNKEL (reference sequence). As DNA, the CDR3 is TGTGCCAGCAGCCGGCGGTGGCTGAACACTGAAGCTTTCTTT. The encoded protein is CASSRRWLNTEAFF.

To note about this clonotype: A much larger clone is a single base away; this may be a read error. The chain links TRBV4-2 to TRBJ1-1; D uncertain. The CDR3 has 13 residues. Germline values: CDR1 LGHNA, CDR2 YNFKEQ. CDR3 sequence: CASRAIQNTETFF. Written as DNA, the CDR3 is TGTGCCAGCAGAGCTATTCAGAACACTGAAACTTTCTTT.

This clonotype occurred many times. This chain joins TRBV7-3 and TRBJ1-1; 7 bases line up with TRBD1. The CDR3 is 16 amino acids. Germline lookup yields CDR1 SGHTA and CDR2 FQGTGA. V lost 7 bases to trimming and J lost 2 bases; unmatched junction nucleotides: 13. This CDR3 is CASINHQTGRNTEAFF. CDR3 nucleotide sequence: TGTGCCAGCATCAACCACCAGACAGGGAGAAACACTGAAGCTTTCTTT.

As to this clonotype: A much larger clone is a single base away; this may be a read error. The chain is built from TRBV5-1 and TRBJ2-7, with 8 bases fitting TRBD2. The CDR3 sequence is 16 residues long. The V gene's germline CDR1 is SGHRS and CDR2 YFSETQ. Trimming took 0 bases from V and 7 from J; bases not matched to a gene: 12. The CDR3 region is CASSLGLWRGVDEQYF. In DNA, the CDR3 is TGCGCCAGCAGCTTGGGGCTCTGGCGGGGGGTTGATGAGCAGTACTTC.

This clonotype occurred many times. The chain is built from TRBV20-1 and TRBJ1-1, with D possibly being TRBD1 (6 bases). V shed 0 bases and J shed 4 bases, with 12 bases lying between them. The CDR3 has 14 amino acids. Germline assignment: CDR1 DFQATT and CDR2 SNEGSKA (reference sequence). For the CDR3, the DNA is TGCAGTGCTAGAGACCAAACAGGGTTCACTGAAGCTTTCTTT. This encodes CSARDQTGFTEAFF.

This clonotype came up many times. The chain uses TRBV5-5 and TRBJ2-1, with D unclear. Trimming took 3 bases from V and 10 from J, leaving 14 bases between them. The germline V gene encodes CDR1 SGHKS and CDR2 YYEKEE (reference sequence). This CDR3 spans 13 amino acids. CDR3 bases: TGTGCCAGCAGCTGGGGTTCGGGTGGGGAGCAGTTCTTC. It specifies CASSWGSGGEQFF.

V usage is TRBV6-2 or TRBV6-3 and J usage is TRBJ2-1; 8 bases fit TRBD2. CDR1 is MNHEY and CDR2 is SVGEGT in the germline V gene. Losses at the gene ends were 6 bases for V and 2 bases for J; bases not matched to a gene: 12. The CDR3 loop spans 17 amino acids. CDR3 loop: CASRSRRTSPAYNEQFF. CDR3 DNA: TGTGCCAGCAGGTCCCGAAGGACTAGCCCAGCCTACAATGAGCAGTTCTTC.

The V and J genes are TRBV18 and TRBJ2-1; 11 nucleotides agree with TRBD1. V shed 3 bases, J shed 7 bases, and the junction held 8 bases outside the gene matches. From germline, CDR1 is KGHSH and CDR2 LQKENI. There are 16 residues in the CDR3. The CDR3 DNA reads as TGTGCCAGCTCACCCCTAGGACAGGGGGCGGAAAATGAGCAGTTCTTC. Translation gives CASSPLGQGAENEQFF.

This clonotype came up a few times. The rearrangement joins TRBV19 to TRBJ2-4; tentative D call: TRBD1 (6 bases). The J call may be wrong; the DNA end is better matched by TRBJ2-7. This CDR3 is 16 amino acids long. From germline, CDR1 is LNHDA and CDR2 SQIVND (reference sequence). This CDR3 is CASAPSGQSSSYEQYF. The DNA of the CDR3 is TGTGCCAGTGCTCCCAGCGGACAGTCAAGCTCCTACGAGCAGTACTTC.

This clonotype was seen repeatedly, ten times or more. The rearrangement links TRBV20-1 to TRBJ2-7; D is perhaps TRBD1 (6 bases). Trimming took off 0 bases at V and 0 bases at J, with 15 bases between the two ends. Per germline, CDR1 DFQATT and CDR2 SNEGSKA (reference sequence). The CDR3 is made up of 16 amino acids. CDR3 coding DNA: TGCAGTGCTAGAGATCTTCAGGGGTCCAGCTCCTACGAGCAGTACTTC. Encoded protein: CSARDLQGSSSYEQYF.

This sequence joins TRBV19 and TRBJ2-4; D perhaps matches TRBD1 (5 bases). The CDR3 runs to 16 residues. Germline V gene sequence: CDR1 LNHDA, CDR2 SQIVND (reference sequence). Deletions cut 1 base from V and 3 bases from J, with 13 bases between. Here the CDR3 reads CASSIGQGYYKNIQYF. DNA of the CDR3: TGTGCCAGTAGTATAGGGCAGGGCTATTACAAAAACATTCAGTACTTC.

The rearrangement uses TRBV19 and TRBJ1-5; 11 bases are shared with TRBD1. The CDR3 spans 16 residues. Germline trimming cut 5 bases from V and 7 bases from J; bases unmatched to any gene: 10. Germline assignment: CDR1 LNHDA and CDR2 SQIVND (reference sequence). The CDR3 bases are TGTGCCAGTAGTCCATGGGGACAGGGGGATGTCCAGCCCCAGCATTTT. Protein product: CASSPWGQGDVQPQHF.

Regarding this clonotype: A much larger clone sits a single nucleotide away, making a read error possible. The rearrangement joins TRBV7-2 to TRBJ1-4, with D possibly matching TRBD1 (6 bases). Trimming shortened V by 5 bases and J by 5 bases, and 18 bases separated the two germline ends. There are 16 residues in the CDR3. Germline CDR1 and CDR2: SGHTA and FQGNSA. This CDR3 is CASSTRSGARNEKLFF. CDR3 nucleotide sequence: TGTGCCAGCAGCACCCGGTCGGGGGCAAGGAATGAAAAACTGTTTTTT.

The rearrangement joins TRBV11-2 to TRBJ2-5; TRBD2 agrees at 11 bases. Trimming took 0 bases from V and 2 from J; bases not matched to a gene: 2. The CDR3 loop spans 16 amino acids. Germline CDR1 SGHAT, CDR2 FQNNGV. The CDR3 DNA reads as TGTGCCAGCAGCTTAGAGACTAGCGGGGCACAAGAGACCCAGTACTTC. Its protein product is CASSLETSGAQETQYF.

At least ten counts were recorded for this clonotype. This chain links TRBV7-2 with TRBJ2-7; no definite D call. Germline V gives CDR1 SGHTA, CDR2 FQGNSA. The CDR3 has 13 amino acids. Trimming cost V 8 bases and J 2 bases, with 13 bases left between them. CDR3 coding DNA: TGTGCCAGCGGTCCTTTCTCCCCCTACGAGCAGTACTTC. Its protein is CASGPFSPYEQYF.

This clonotype showed up just a few times. This chain uses TRBV28 with TRBJ2-2, with 8 positions matching TRBD1. J was trimmed by 3 bases and V by 3 bases; bases with no gene match: 6. Germline CDR1 and CDR2: MDHEN and SYDVKM. The CDR3 is made up of 16 amino acids. CDR3 loop: CASSFQGAMDTGELFF. CDR3 coding DNA: TGTGCCAGCAGTTTCCAGGGGGCGATGGACACCGGGGAGCTGTTTTTT.

On this clonotype: A far larger clone is only one base removed, so a read error is likely. The V call is TRBV27, the J call TRBJ2-3; possibly TRBD1 for D (6 bases). Trimming removed 3 bases at V and 3 bases at J, with 13 bases between. The CDR3 has 15 amino acids. The germline gives CDR1 MNHEY, CDR2 SMNVEV (reference sequence). CDR3 bases: TGTGCCAGCAGTTTGGACAGCGGCATTACAGATACGCAGTATTTT. It codes for CASSLDSGITDTQYF.

This clonotype turned up a few times. The chain is built from TRBV7-3 and TRBJ2-3; TRBD2 agrees at 11 bases. The CDR3 has 16 residues. V lost 0 bases to trimming and J lost 5 bases; unmatched junction nucleotides: 4. Germline V lookup: CDR1 SGHTA, CDR2 FQGTGA. Written as DNA, the CDR3 is TGTGCCAGCAGCTTAACAACTAGCGGGGGAATAGATACGCAGTATTTT. Residues: CASSLTTSGGIDTQYF.